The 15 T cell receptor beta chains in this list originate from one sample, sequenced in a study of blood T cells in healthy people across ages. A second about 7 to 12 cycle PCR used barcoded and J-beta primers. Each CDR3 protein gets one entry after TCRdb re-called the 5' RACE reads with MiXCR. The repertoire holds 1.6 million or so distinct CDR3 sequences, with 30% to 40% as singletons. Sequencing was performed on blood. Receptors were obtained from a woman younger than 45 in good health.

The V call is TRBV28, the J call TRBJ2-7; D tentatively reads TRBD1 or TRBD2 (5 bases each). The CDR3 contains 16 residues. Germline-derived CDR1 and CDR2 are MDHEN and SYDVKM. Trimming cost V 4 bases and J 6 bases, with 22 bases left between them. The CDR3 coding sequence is TGTGCCAGCAGTTGGGGTTCCGGGGCAGTAATCGCCGAGCAGTACTTC. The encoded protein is CASSWGSGAVIAEQYF. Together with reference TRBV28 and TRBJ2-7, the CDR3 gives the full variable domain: DVKVTQSSRYLVKRTGEKVFLECVQDMDHENMFWYRQDPGLGLRLIYFSYDVKMKEKGDIPEGYSVSREKKERFSLILESASTNQTSMYLCASSWGSGAVIAEQYFGPGTRLTVT.

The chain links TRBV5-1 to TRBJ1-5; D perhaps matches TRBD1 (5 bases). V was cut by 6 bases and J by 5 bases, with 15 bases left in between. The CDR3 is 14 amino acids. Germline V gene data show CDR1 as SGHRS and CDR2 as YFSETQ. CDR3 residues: CASKGDGAHQPQHF. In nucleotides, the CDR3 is TGCGCCAGCAAAGGGGACGGGGCCCATCAGCCCCAGCATTTT.

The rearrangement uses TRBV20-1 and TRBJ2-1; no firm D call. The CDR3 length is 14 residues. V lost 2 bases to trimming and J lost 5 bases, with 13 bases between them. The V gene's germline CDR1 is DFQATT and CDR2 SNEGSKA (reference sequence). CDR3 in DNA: TGCAGTGCTAGATCTGGACGTATAGACAATGAGCAGTTCTTC. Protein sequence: CSARSGRIDNEQFF.

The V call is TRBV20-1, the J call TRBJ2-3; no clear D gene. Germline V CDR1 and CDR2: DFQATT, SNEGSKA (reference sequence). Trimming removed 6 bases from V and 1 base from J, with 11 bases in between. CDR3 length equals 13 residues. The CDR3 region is CSANVGGTDTQYF. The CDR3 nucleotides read TGCAGTGCGAACGTAGGTGGCACAGATACGCAGTATTTT.

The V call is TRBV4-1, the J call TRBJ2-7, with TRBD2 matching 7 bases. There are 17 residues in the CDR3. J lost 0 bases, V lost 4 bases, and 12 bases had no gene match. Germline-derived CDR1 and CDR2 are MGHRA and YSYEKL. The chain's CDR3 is CASSRRAGAGGSYEQYF. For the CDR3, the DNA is TGCGCCAGCAGCCGCCGGGCGGGAGCGGGCGGCTCCTACGAGCAGTACTTC.

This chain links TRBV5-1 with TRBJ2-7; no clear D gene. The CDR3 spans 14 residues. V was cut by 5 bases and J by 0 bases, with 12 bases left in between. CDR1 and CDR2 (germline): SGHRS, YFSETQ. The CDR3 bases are TGCGCCAGCAGGTCGAGTCCTATCTCCTACGAGCAGTACTTC. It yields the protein CASRSSPISYEQYF.

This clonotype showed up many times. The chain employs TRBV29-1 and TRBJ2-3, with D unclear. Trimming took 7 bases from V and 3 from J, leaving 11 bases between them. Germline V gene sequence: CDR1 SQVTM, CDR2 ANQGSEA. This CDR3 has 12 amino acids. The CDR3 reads CSATPGTDTQYF. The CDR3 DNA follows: TGCAGCGCTACGCCGGGTACAGATACGCAGTATTTT.

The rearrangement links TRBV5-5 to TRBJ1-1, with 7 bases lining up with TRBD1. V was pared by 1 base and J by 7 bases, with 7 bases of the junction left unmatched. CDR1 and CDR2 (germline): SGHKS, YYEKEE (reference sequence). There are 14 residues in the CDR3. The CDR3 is CASSLYTGVNEAFF. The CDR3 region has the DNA TGTGCCAGCAGCTTGTACACAGGGGTGAATGAAGCTTTCTTT.

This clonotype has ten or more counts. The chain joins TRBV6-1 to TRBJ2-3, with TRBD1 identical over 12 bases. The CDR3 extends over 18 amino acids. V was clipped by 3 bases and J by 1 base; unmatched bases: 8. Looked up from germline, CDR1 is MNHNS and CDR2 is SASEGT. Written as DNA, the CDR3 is TGTGCCAGCAGTGACGGGACAGGGGGCGATACTGGCACAGATACGCAGTATTTT. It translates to CASSDGTGGDTGTDTQYF.

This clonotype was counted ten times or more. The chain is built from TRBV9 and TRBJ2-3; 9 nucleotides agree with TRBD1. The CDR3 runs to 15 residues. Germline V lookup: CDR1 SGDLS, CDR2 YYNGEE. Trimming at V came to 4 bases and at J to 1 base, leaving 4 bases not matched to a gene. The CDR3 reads CASSSRDRGTDTQYF. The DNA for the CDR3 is TGTGCCAGCAGCTCCCGGGACAGGGGCACAGATACGCAGTATTTT. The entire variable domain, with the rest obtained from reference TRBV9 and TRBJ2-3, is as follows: DSGVTQTPKHLITATGQRVTLRCSPRSGDLSVYWYQQSLDQGLQFLIQYYNGEERAKGNILERFSAQQFPDLHSELNLSSLELGDSALYFCASSSRDRGTDTQYFGPGTRLTVL.

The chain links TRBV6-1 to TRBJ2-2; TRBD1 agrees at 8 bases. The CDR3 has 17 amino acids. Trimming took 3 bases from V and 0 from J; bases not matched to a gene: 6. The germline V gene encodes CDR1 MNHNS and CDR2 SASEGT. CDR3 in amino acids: CASSDLRTGTNTGELFF. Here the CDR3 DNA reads TGTGCCAGCAGTGACTTAAGGACAGGGACGAACACCGGGGAGCTGTTTTTT.

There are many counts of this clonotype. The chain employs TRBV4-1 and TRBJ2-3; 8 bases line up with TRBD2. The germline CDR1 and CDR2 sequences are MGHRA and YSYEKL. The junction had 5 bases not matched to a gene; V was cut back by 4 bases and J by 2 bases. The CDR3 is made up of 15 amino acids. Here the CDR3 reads CASSLSGGDTDTQYF. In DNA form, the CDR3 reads TGCGCCAGCAGCCTCAGCGGGGGAGACACAGATACGCAGTATTTT.

CDR3 amino acids: CASSLLIWNTEAFF. The CDR3 nucleotides are TGTGCCAGCAGCTTACTCATCTGGAACACTGAAGCTTTCTTT. The chain joins TRBV7-2 to TRBJ1-1; D is unresolved. V was pared by 2 bases and J by 1 base, with 8 bases between. CDR3 length: 14 amino acids. Germline V gene lookup returns CDR1 SGHTA and CDR2 FQGNSA.

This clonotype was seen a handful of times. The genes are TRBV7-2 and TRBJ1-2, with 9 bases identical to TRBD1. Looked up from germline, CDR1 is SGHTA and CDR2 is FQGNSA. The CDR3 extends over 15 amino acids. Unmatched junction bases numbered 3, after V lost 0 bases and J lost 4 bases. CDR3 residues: CASSLATGGGYGYTF. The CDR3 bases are TGTGCCAGCAGCTTAGCAACAGGGGGCGGCTATGGCTACACCTTC.

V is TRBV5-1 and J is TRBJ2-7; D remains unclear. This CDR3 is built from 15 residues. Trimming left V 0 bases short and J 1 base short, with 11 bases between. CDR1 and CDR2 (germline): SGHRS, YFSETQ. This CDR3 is CASSLAVILSYEQYF. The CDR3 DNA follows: TGCGCCAGCAGCTTGGCTGTGATACTATCCTACGAGCAGTACTTC.